A selection of T cell receptor beta chains follows, all from one sample in a study of cytomegalovirus exposure and HLA in healthy donors. Libraries were prepared by immunoSEQ multiplex PCR; TCRdb keeps only in-frame clonotypes and omits some of them. The profile shows around 140,000 clones, around nine tenths of them singletons. Sequenced: PBMCs. These receptors all stem from a woman in her 30s in good health and CMV-seronegative. Both conserved end residues are part of each CDR3. The order of the fields is clone size, J gene, V gene, D gene, CDR3 protein, CDR3 DNA. The D gene is left open where the match is weak. Only some rows state a clone size, as once, few, many or a class for expanded clones.

-,TRBJ2-3,TRBV7-3,TRBD2,CASSLGRGGNIDTQYF,TGTGCCAGCAGCTTAGGCCGCGGGGGTAACATAGATACGCAGTATTTT
-,TRBJ2-5,TRBV10-3,TRBD1,CAISPQGAGETQYF,TGTGCCATCAGTCCACAGGGGGCGGGGGAGACCCAGTACTTC
-,TRBJ1-1,TRBV5-8,TRBD1,CASSLRQGEAFF,TGTGCCAGCAGCTTGAGACAGGGAGAAGCTTTCTTT
-,TRBJ2-1,TRBV19,TRBD2,CASSTSGDNEQFF,TGTGCCAGTAGTACTAGCGGGGACAATGAGCAGTTCTTC
-,TRBJ2-3,TRBV7-7,-,CASSLSGTDTQYF,TGTGCTAGCAGCTTATCCGGCACAGATACGCAGTATTTT
-,TRBJ2-7,TRBV19,TRBD2,CASSPLAGVVPYEQYF,TGTGCCAGTAGTCCTCTAGCGGGAGTAGTCCCCTACGAGCAGTACTTC
-,TRBJ1-2,TRBV28,-,CASSRYGYTF,TGTGCCAGCAGTCGCTATGGCTACACCTTC
-,TRBJ2-5,TRBV4-1,TRBD1,CASSLGTGTLGETQYF,TGCGCCAGCAGCCTGGGGACAGGGACTCTGGGGGAGACCCAGTACTTC
-,TRBJ2-5,TRBV5-1,-,CASSRTVQETQYF,TGCGCCAGCAGCCGGACAGTCCAAGAGACCCAGTACTTC
-,TRBJ1-1,TRBV4-3,-,CASSQVGRDTEAFF,TGCGCCAGCAGCCAAGTGGGCAGGGACACTGAAGCTTTCTTT
once,TRBJ2-1,TRBV7-8,TRBD2,CASSFGLAVNNEQFF,TGTGCCAGCAGCTTCGGACTAGCGGTGAACAATGAGCAGTTCTTC
-,TRBJ2-3,TRBV19,-,CASSIQGKGTDTQYF,TGTGCCAGTAGTATACAGGGTAAAGGCACAGATACGCAGTATTTT
-,TRBJ2-7,TRBV2,TRBD1,CASSSSGTGRAYF,TGTGCCAGCAGTTCATCCGGGACAGGGAGGGCGTACTTC